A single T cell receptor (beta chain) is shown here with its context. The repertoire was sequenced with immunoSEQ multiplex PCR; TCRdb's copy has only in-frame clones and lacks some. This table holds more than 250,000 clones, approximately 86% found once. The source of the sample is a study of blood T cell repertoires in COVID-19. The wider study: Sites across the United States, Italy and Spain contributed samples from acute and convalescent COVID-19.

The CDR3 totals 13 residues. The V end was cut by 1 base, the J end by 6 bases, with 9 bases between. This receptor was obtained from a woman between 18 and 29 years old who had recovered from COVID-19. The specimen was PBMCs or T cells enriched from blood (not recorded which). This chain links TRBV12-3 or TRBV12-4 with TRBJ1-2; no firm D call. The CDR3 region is CASSLGVGNGYTF. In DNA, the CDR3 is TGTGCCAGCAGTTTAGGGGTCGGGAATGGCTACACCTTC.